This TCR beta chain was found in a study of T cell repertoires in cytomegalovirus infection. Whole-study context: Well-studied HLA-B-restricted epitopes and recently identified HLA-C-restricted epitopes of CMV were both used in the study. Indications of both CMV infection and matching HLA type were provided by public TCR beta signatures. Study conclusions and caveats: The cumulative frequency of public TCR beta families identified carriers of CMV plus the relevant HLA. The ex vivo response showed dominance by HLA-C-restricted CMV-specific TCR beta clonotypes.

TCRdb redid the calling of the reads with MiXCR, one entry per CDR3 protein. Of about 500,000 distinct CDR3 sequences in the sample, 33% are singletons; the top ten hold roughly 17%. About this clonotype itself: The antigen is unknown.

Trimming removed 7 bases from V and 2 bases from J, with 11 bases in between. CDR3 length equals 13 residues. The material was cultured PBMCs, obtained from culture after CMV antigen stimulation. This TCR came from a human donor in good health (CMV status not recorded). Some clones in this sample may be carry-over from other donors' samples. The rearrangement uses TRBV12-3 or TRBV12-4 and TRBJ2-5; D is uncertain. The chain's CDR3 is CASKVGSQETQYF. DNA of the CDR3: TGTGCCAGCAAAGTGGGGTCGCAAGAGACCCAGTACTTC.